These 11 T cell receptor beta chains share one sample of origin, sequenced in a study of shared clonotypes between healthy human individuals (dated by TCRdb to 2019 to 2021). Receptors were amplified or captured by the immunoSEQ multiplex PCR assay. TCRdb provides this immuneACCESS table in a form limited to in-frame rearrangements. Some clones are lacking; in checked studies, under half of them reflect an unresolved V gene, and why the rest are absent is not known. This sample has more than 2 million clones in its table, and 85% to 95% of those were observed once. 0.1% to 0.15% of the sample is held by the ten biggest clonotypes. The sequenced sample was naive CD4+ T cells sorted from blood. The cell subset or site label, as the study defines it: CD45RA+ positively selected. The receptors were gathered from a man younger than 35 in good health.

V and J are TRBV27 and TRBJ2-7; D is tentatively TRBD1 or TRBD2 (6 bases each). The CDR3 contains 10 residues. The V gene lost 6 bases and the J gene lost 12 bases, with 12 bases spanning the gap. CDR1 is MNHEY, CDR2 SMNVEV, per germline (reference sequence). The CDR3 DNA reads as TGTGCCAGCAGCCCCGGGGGCCCGTACTTC. Amino acids: CASSPGGPYF.

With regard to this clone: At the DNA level, this CDR3 is encoded by other sequences in the same sample as well. The chain employs TRBV5-1 and TRBJ1-6, with 9 bases matching TRBD1. This CDR3 comprises 14 residues. J lost 8 bases, V lost 4 bases, and 4 bases had no gene match. Germline lookup yields CDR1 SGHRS and CDR2 YFSETQ. The CDR3 region is CASSPGQGYSPLHF. For the CDR3, the DNA is TGCGCCAGCAGCCCGGGACAGGGATATTCACCCCTCCACTTT.

CDR3 in DNA: TGTGCCAGCAGTTACACCGGGACAGGGTACGAGCAGTACTTC. It specifies CASSYTGTGYEQYF. This chain joins TRBV6-5 and TRBJ2-7; 9 nucleotides align to TRBD1. Germline V gene sequence: CDR1 MNHEY, CDR2 SVGAGI. V was clipped by 2 bases and J by 4 bases; unmatched bases: 3. CDR3 size: 14 residues.

J is TRBJ2-7 and V is TRBV5-1; the D gene is possibly TRBD1 (6 bases). This CDR3 contains 14 residues. Trimming pared 2 bases from V and 2 bases from J, leaving 11 bases between. CDR1 and CDR2 from the germline V gene are SGHRS and YFSETQ. The CDR3 here is CASSFMDRTYEQYF. The CDR3, as DNA: TGCGCCAGCAGCTTTATGGACAGAACCTACGAGCAGTACTTC. The variable domain in full, completed from reference TRBV5-1 and TRBJ2-7, reads KAGVTQTPRYLIKTRGQQVTLSCSPISGHRSVSWYQQTPGQGLQFLFEYFSETQRNKGNFPGRFSGRQFSNSRSEMNVSTLELGDSALYLCASSFMDRTYEQYFGPGTRLTVT.

This clone was picked up one time. The chain employs TRBV5-1 and TRBJ2-5, with 16 bases aligning to TRBD2. The CDR3 loop spans 20 amino acids. J lost 5 bases, V lost 4 bases, and 17 bases had no gene match. Germline loops: CDR1 SGHRS, CDR2 YFSETQ. CDR3 bases: TGCGCCAGCAGCGGGGGACTAGCGGGAGGGACCCAATCCCAGGGGGAGACCCAGTACTTC. Translated: CASSGGLAGGTQSQGETQYF.

The chain uses TRBV6-5 and TRBJ1-2; D unclear. Trimming removed 6 bases from V and 7 bases from J, with 18 bases in between. The CDR3 runs 14 residues. CDR1 is MNHEY and CDR2 is SVGAGI in the germline V gene. The CDR3 DNA reads as TGTGCCAGCAGACTCGAATCGGTCAACAGTGGCTACACCTTC. Translated, it gives CASRLESVNSGYTF.

A note on this clone: The identical CDR3 is also encoded by other nucleotide sequences in the sample. CDR3 sequence reads: CASSYGIGNQPQHF. In DNA, the CDR3 is TGTGCCAGCAGTTACGGGATTGGCAATCAGCCCCAGCATTTT. The chain combines TRBV6-5 with TRBJ1-5, with D uncertain. In germline, CDR1 is MNHEY, CDR2 SVGAGI. CDR3 length equals 14 residues. The V end was cut by 2 bases, the J end by 2 bases, with 7 bases between.

This chain uses TRBV2 with TRBJ1-5, with D perhaps TRBD1 (6 bases). Germline CDR1 is SNHLY and CDR2 is FYNNEI. This CDR3 is built from 15 residues. Trimming took 7 bases from V and 0 from J, leaving 13 bases between them. The CDR3 loop is CASTTRGYSNQPQHF. The CDR3 bases are TGTGCCAGCACTACGAGGGGGTATAGCAATCAGCCCCAGCATTTT.

This clone came up once. This chain connects TRBV4-1 to TRBJ1-5; D unresolved. Germline CDR1 reads MGHRA; CDR2 reads YSYEKL. The V gene lost 1 base and the J gene lost 5 bases, with 6 bases spanning the gap. The CDR3 covers 13 residues. Here the CDR3 reads CASSQVSDQPQHF. Here the CDR3 DNA reads TGCGCCAGCAGCCAAGTCTCAGATCAGCCCCAGCATTTT.

On this clone itself: The same CDR3 arises from other DNA sequences in this sample as well. The genes are TRBV5-1 and TRBJ1-5; the D is unclear. The CDR3 spans 15 residues. CDR1 SGHRS and CDR2 YFSETQ come from the germline V gene. V was trimmed by 1 base and J by 0 bases, leaving 8 bases between them. CDR3 sequence: CASSLSGDSNQPQHF. Here the CDR3 DNA reads TGCGCCAGCAGCTTGTCCGGGGATAGCAATCAGCCCCAGCATTTT.

This chain connects TRBV4-2 to TRBJ2-3; 15 nucleotides align to TRBD2. J gave up 1 base and V 3 bases, and 2 bases lay outside the gene matches. The CDR3 runs to 17 residues. Germline CDR1 is LGHNA and CDR2 is YNFKEQ. CDR3 protein: CASSQRTSGGGTDTQYF. CDR3 coding DNA: TGTGCCAGCAGCCAGAGGACTAGCGGGGGGGGCACAGATACGCAGTATTTT.